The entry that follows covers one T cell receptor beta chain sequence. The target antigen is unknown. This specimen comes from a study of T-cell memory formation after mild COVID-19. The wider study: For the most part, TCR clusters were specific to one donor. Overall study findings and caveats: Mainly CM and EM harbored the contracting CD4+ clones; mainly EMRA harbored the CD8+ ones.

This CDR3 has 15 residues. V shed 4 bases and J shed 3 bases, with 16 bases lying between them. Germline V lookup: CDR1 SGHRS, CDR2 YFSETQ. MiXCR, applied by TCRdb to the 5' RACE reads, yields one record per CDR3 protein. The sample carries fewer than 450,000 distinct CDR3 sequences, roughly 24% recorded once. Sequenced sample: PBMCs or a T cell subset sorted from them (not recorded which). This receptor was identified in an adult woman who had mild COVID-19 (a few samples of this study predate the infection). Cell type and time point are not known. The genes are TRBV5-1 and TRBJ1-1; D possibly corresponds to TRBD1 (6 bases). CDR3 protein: CASSGGRGGDTEAFF. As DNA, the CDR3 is TGCGCCAGCAGCGGTGGTAGAGGGGGAGACACTGAAGCTTTCTTT.